These 6 T cell receptor beta chains were sequenced from one sample in a study of vaccination effects on CD4 cells after COVID-19. Antigen-specific CD4+ T cells were expanded with viral peptide pools in the ViraFEST assay before sequencing. When 10 to 11 days of culture had elapsed, CD4+ T cells were isolated. No vaccinee had earlier SARS-CoV-2 infection, and nucleocapsid antibodies were negative. Data came from immunoSEQ multiplex PCR; TCRdb stores just in-frame clones and leaves some out. The sample comprises about 22,000 clones, more than 65% of which are singletons, and 20% to 30% rests with the top ten. Antigens for these TCRs are unknown. The source material was CD4+ T cells from PBMCs cultured with HCoV-NL63 spike peptides, sampled before COVID-19 vaccination. The receptors were sampled from a human donor who received a COVID-19 vaccine.

The chain joins TRBV3-1 (or the pseudogene TRBV3-2) to TRBJ2-7; tentative D call: TRBD1 (5 bases). CDR1 is LGHDT and CDR2 is YNNKEL in the germline V gene (reference sequence). The CDR3 has 16 amino acids. Trimming shortened V by 0 bases and J by 0 bases, and 12 bases separated the two germline ends. CDR3 coding DNA: TGTGCCAGCAGCCAAGATTGGGGCAGCTTCTCCTACGAGCAGTACTTC. Translation: CASSQDWGSFSYEQYF.

V gene TRBV6-2 or TRBV6-3 combines with J gene TRBJ1-5; TRBD1 might be the D (5 bases). The germline V and J ends were trimmed by 0 bases and 3 bases, with 18 bases remaining between them. CDR1 is MNHEY, CDR2 SVGEGT, per germline. This CDR3 spans 18 amino acids. The CDR3 sequence is CASSYSPLGRALNQPQHF. The CDR3 DNA follows: TGTGCCAGCAGTTACTCCCCCCTCGGCAGGGCCCTCAATCAGCCCCAGCATTTT.

This sequence joins TRBV7-9 and TRBJ1-1, with TRBD1 as a possible D gene (5 bases). The germline V gene has CDR1 SEHNR and CDR2 FQNEAQ (reference sequence). The CDR3 runs 13 residues. Trimming shortened V by 5 bases and J by 5 bases, and 12 bases separated the two germline ends. The CDR3: CASSPEWGTEAFF. The CDR3 DNA reads as TGTGCCAGCAGCCCAGAGTGGGGGACTGAAGCTTTCTTT.

This chain joins TRBV4-3 and TRBJ2-1, with 7 bases aligning to TRBD1. The trim removed 2 bases at V and 5 bases at J, leaving 15 bases unmatched. This CDR3 spans 18 amino acids. Germline V CDR1 and CDR2: LGHNA, YSLEER. CDR3 nucleotide sequence: TGCGCCAGCAGCCAACGACCTGGACAGGCACAACACAACAATGAGCAGTTCTTC. It is translated as CASSQRPGQAQHNNEQFF.

This rearrangement joins TRBV28 to TRBJ2-2, with no clear D. Germline V gene lookup returns CDR1 MDHEN and CDR2 SYDVKM. There are 13 residues in the CDR3. Trimming removed 7 bases from V and 2 bases from J, with 8 bases in between. CDR3 in amino acids: CASTHGNTGELFF. CDR3 DNA sequence: TGTGCCAGCACTCACGGAAACACCGGGGAGCTGTTTTTT.

The chain is built from TRBV12-3 or TRBV12-4 and TRBJ2-7; the D gene is possibly TRBD2 (6 bases). Trimming shortened V by 6 bases and J by 2 bases, and 11 bases separated the two germline ends. The CDR3 spans 13 residues. Here the CDR3 DNA reads TGTGCCAGCAGGGAGGGGAACGCCTACGAGCAGTACTTC. The encoded protein is CASREGNAYEQYF.